These 23 T cell receptor beta chains came from one sample sequenced in a study of shared clonotypes between healthy human individuals. Data came from immunoSEQ multiplex PCR; TCRdb stores just in-frame clones and leaves some out. The data hold around 650,000 clones, with approximately 96% observed a single time. Naive CD8 cells comprised CD45RO-negative, CCR7-positively selected cells, excluding terminally differentiated effector memory CD45RA+ cells. The source material was naive CD8+ T cells sorted from blood. These receptors came from a woman in her thirties in good health.

The V gene is TRBV4-1, the J gene TRBJ1-2; no reliable D call. V was clipped by 0 bases and J by 8 bases, with 13 bases between them. Germline CDR1 and CDR2: MGHRA and YSYEKL. The CDR3 consists of 14 residues. CDR3 sequence reads: CASSQDPLGLGYTF. The CDR3 DNA reads as TGCGCCAGCAGCCAAGATCCTCTGGGGTTAGGCTACACCTTC.

V is TRBV7-3 and J is TRBJ1-1; a weak D match, TRBD1 (5 bases). This CDR3 contains 15 residues. V gave up 8 bases and J gave up 4 bases, with 20 bases separating them. The V gene's germline CDR1 is SGHTA and CDR2 FQGTGA. DNA of the CDR3: TGTGCCAGCCCCAATAGGTTAACAGGCCGCACTGAAGCTTTCTTT. Its translation: CASPNRLTGRTEAFF. Drawing the rest from reference TRBV7-3 and TRBJ1-1, the complete variable domain is GAGVSQTPSNKVTEKGKYVELRCDPISGHTALYWYRQSLGQGPEFLIYFQGTGAADDSGLPNDRFFAVRPEGSVSTLKIQRTERGDSAVYLCASPNRLTGRTEAFFGQGTRLTVV.

This sequence joins TRBV6-5 and TRBJ2-2, with D tentatively TRBD2 (5 bases). Trimming took 6 bases from V and 5 from J, leaving 10 bases between them. The CDR3 sequence is 13 residues long. Germline CDR1 and CDR2: MNHEY and SVGAGI. This chain's CDR3 is CASSRTATGELFF. For the CDR3, the DNA is TGTGCCAGCAGCCGGACTGCTACCGGGGAGCTGTTTTTT.

This chain connects TRBV11-2 to TRBJ2-7; D is ambiguous. CDR1 is SGHAT and CDR2 is FQNNGV in the germline V gene. Trimming removed 1 base at V and 4 bases at J, with 14 bases between. The CDR3 extends over 15 amino acids. CDR3 bases: TGTGCCAGCAGCTTAGGGTCGGGCGGCTCTTACGAGCAGTACTTC. Protein: CASSLGSGGSYEQYF.

The chain recombines TRBV10-3 with TRBJ2-7; possible D gene TRBD2, 6 bases. There are 14 residues in the CDR3. V was shortened by 3 bases and J by 0 bases, with 9 bases between the two germline ends. The germline gives CDR1 ENHRY, CDR2 SYGVKD. DNA of the CDR3: TGTGCCATCAGTGACGGAGGGTTCTCCTACGAGCAGTACTTC. This gives the protein CAISDGGFSYEQYF.

The chain combines TRBV19 with TRBJ1-1; 7 nucleotides line up with TRBD1. The CDR3 covers 15 residues. In germline, CDR1 is LNHDA, CDR2 SQIVND (reference sequence). Germline trimming cut 2 bases from V and 3 bases from J; bases unmatched to any gene: 6. CDR3 protein: CASSIRGDRDTEAFF. CDR3 bases: TGTGCCAGTAGTATAAGGGGAGACAGGGACACTGAAGCTTTCTTT.

The rearrangement joins TRBV7-8 to TRBJ2-4; D unresolved. Germline CDR1 and CDR2: SGHVS and FQNEAQ. The CDR3 loop spans 16 amino acids. The V and J ends lost 1 base and 0 bases respectively, with 10 bases between them. The CDR3 is CASSLGEAIAKNIQYF. The CDR3 DNA is TGTGCCAGCAGCTTAGGAGAGGCTATAGCCAAAAACATTCAGTACTTC.

In the case of this clone: Other DNA sequences in this specimen translate into the identical CDR3. The V call is TRBV15, the J call TRBJ2-5; maybe TRBD2 (5 bases). Trimming pared 0 bases from V and 5 bases from J, leaving 7 bases between. The CDR3 runs 13 residues. Germline loops: CDR1 LNHNV, CDR2 YYDKDF (reference sequence). The CDR3 is CATSRDRGETQYF. CDR3 nucleotide sequence: TGTGCCACCAGCAGAGATCGGGGTGAGACCCAGTACTTC.

CDR3 in DNA: TGTGCCAGTAGTATGCTAGGTAGCAATCAGCCCCAGCATTTT. It translates to CASSMLGSNQPQHF. This sequence joins TRBV19 and TRBJ1-5; D ambiguous. V was pared by 3 bases and J by 0 bases, with 6 bases between. CDR3 length equals 14 residues. The germline gives CDR1 LNHDA, CDR2 SQIVND (reference sequence).

The chain employs TRBV7-9 and TRBJ2-5; 9 bases are shared with TRBD2. Looked up from germline, CDR1 is SEHNR and CDR2 is FQNEAQ (reference sequence). There are 16 residues in the CDR3. The V and J ends lost 5 bases and 5 bases, in that order; junction bases with no gene match: 12. The CDR3 DNA is TGTGCCAGCAGCCCAAAGATAGCGGGAGAAGGCGAGACCCAGTACTTC. Amino acid sequence: CASSPKIAGEGETQYF.

This clone was observed a single time. This chain links TRBV5-4 with TRBJ2-7; D possibly corresponds to TRBD2 (6 bases). This CDR3 region has 15 residues. V lost 4 bases and J 3 bases, leaving 17 bases between the germline ends. Germline V gene lookup returns CDR1 SGHNT and CDR2 YYREEE (reference sequence). The CDR3 DNA sequence: TGTGCCAGCAGCCTGGCTGGAGGGCCCAGCTACGAGCAGTACTTC. It codes for CASSLAGGPSYEQYF.

The chain has TRBV13 and TRBJ2-1, with D maybe TRBD2 (5 bases). The CDR3 runs to 15 residues. V lost 0 bases and J lost 5, with 11 bases in between. Per germline, CDR1 PRHDT and CDR2 FYEKMQ (reference sequence). The CDR3 reads CASSLGLLRDNEQFF. CDR3 DNA: TGTGCCAGCAGCTTAGGACTACTGAGGGACAATGAGCAGTTCTTC.

Comment on this clone: The sample holds other DNA sequences that translate to the same CDR3. This chain uses TRBV29-1 with TRBJ2-1, with no clear D. CDR1 SQVTM and CDR2 ANQGSEA come from the germline V gene. Trimming left V 3 bases short and J 0 bases short, with 3 bases between. The CDR3 totals 12 residues. CDR3 DNA: TGCAGCGTTGAGTCCTCCTACAATGAGCAGTTCTTC. Translating gives CSVESSYNEQFF.

The chain recombines TRBV9 with TRBJ1-4, with 10 bases aligning to TRBD1. This CDR3 has 17 amino acids. V was clipped by 3 bases and J by 3 bases; unmatched bases: 8. Germline CDR1 is SGDLS and CDR2 is YYNGEE. In DNA, the CDR3 is TGTGCCAGCAGCGCCGGGACAGGGGTTCCTTCTAATGAAAAACTGTTTTTT. As protein: CASSAGTGVPSNEKLFF.

The chain has TRBV9 and TRBJ1-1, with D possibly being TRBD1 (5 bases). In germline, CDR1 is SGDLS, CDR2 YYNGEE. The V gene lost 2 bases and the J gene lost 1 base, with 12 bases spanning the gap. CDR3 length equals 15 residues. The CDR3 loop reads CASSVTAGTNTEAFF. CDR3 sequence (DNA): TGTGCCAGCAGCGTGACGGCAGGGACGAACACTGAAGCTTTCTTT.

The chain carries TRBV28 and TRBJ1-1, with a possible D match to TRBD1 (5 bases). The CDR3 totals 18 residues. CDR1 MDHEN and CDR2 SYDVKM come from the germline V gene. The V end was cut by 2 bases, the J end by 3 bases, with 22 bases between. The chain's CDR3 is CASSLRQSWGPGDTEAFF. CDR3 sequence (DNA): TGTGCCAGCAGTTTAAGGCAATCGTGGGGCCCTGGGGACACTGAAGCTTTCTTT.

J is TRBJ1-2 and V is TRBV10-2, with D possibly being TRBD1 (5 bases). The CDR3 extends over 14 amino acids. Trimming took off 0 bases at V and 4 bases at J, with 9 bases between the two ends. From germline, CDR1 is WSHSY and CDR2 SAAADI. The CDR3 DNA is TGCGCCAGCAGTGAGTCGGGGCAGATCTATGGCTACACCTTC. Its protein product is CASSESGQIYGYTF.

This chain joins TRBV5-1 and TRBJ2-1; 9 nucleotides align to TRBD2. In germline, CDR1 is SGHRS, CDR2 YFSETQ. CDR3 length: 17 amino acids. The V segment lost 4 bases and the J segment 5 bases; nucleotides outside the gene matches: 13. The CDR3 DNA is TGCGCCAGCAGCATACAATCGGGCGGGAGGGGTCACAATGAGCAGTTCTTC. This sequence encodes CASSIQSGGRGHNEQFF.

This chain joins TRBV11-2 and TRBJ1-1; the match to TRBD1 covers 7 bases. V was clipped by 0 bases and J by 8 bases; unmatched bases: 6. CDR1 is SGHAT and CDR2 is FQNNGV in the germline V gene. The CDR3 consists of 14 residues. CDR3 sequence (DNA): TGTGCCAGCAGCTTAGACCCACCGGGACAGGAAGCTTTCTTT. Translation: CASSLDPPGQEAFF.

CDR3 DNA: TGTGCCAGCAACCGGGACAGGGGTGGGAATGAGCAGTTCTTC. Its translation is CASNRDRGGNEQFF. V usage is TRBV9 and J usage is TRBJ2-1; TRBD1 matches 10 bases. The CDR3 runs 14 residues. V trimming: 6 bases; J trimming: 7 bases; junction bases outside the gene matches: 7. CDR1 is SGDLS, CDR2 YYNGEE, per germline.

The rearrangement uses TRBV6-5 and TRBJ2-5, with TRBD2 identical over 7 bases. Germline V gene lookup returns CDR1 MNHEY and CDR2 SVGAGI. The V gene end was trimmed by 0 bases and the J gene end by 5 bases; junction bases not matched to a gene: 6. The CDR3 loop spans 15 amino acids. CDR3 protein: CASSYSLSSGETQYF. The CDR3 region has the DNA TGTGCCAGCAGTTACTCGTTGTCTAGCGGTGAGACCCAGTACTTC.

This clone has just one count. This chain uses TRBV27 with TRBJ2-1, with a possible D match to TRBD1 (6 bases). Germline V gene sequence: CDR1 MNHEY, CDR2 SMNVEV (reference sequence). The CDR3 contains 12 residues. V gave up 5 bases and J gave up 10 bases, with 12 bases separating them. The CDR3 nucleotides are TGTGCCAGCAGTCCACAGGGTGTGGAGCAGTTCTTC. Protein sequence: CASSPQGVEQFF.

This clone was counted a single time. The chain joins TRBV11-2 to TRBJ2-3, with a weak D call TRBD2 (5 bases). Trimming took off 5 bases at V and 4 bases at J, with 19 bases between the two ends. This CDR3 comprises 16 residues. CDR1 is SGHAT and CDR2 is FQNNGV in the germline V gene. The CDR3 DNA reads as TGTGCCAGCAGCGGTTGGGAAAGAGGGAGCCCAGATACGCAGTATTTT. Protein sequence: CASSGWERGSPDTQYF.